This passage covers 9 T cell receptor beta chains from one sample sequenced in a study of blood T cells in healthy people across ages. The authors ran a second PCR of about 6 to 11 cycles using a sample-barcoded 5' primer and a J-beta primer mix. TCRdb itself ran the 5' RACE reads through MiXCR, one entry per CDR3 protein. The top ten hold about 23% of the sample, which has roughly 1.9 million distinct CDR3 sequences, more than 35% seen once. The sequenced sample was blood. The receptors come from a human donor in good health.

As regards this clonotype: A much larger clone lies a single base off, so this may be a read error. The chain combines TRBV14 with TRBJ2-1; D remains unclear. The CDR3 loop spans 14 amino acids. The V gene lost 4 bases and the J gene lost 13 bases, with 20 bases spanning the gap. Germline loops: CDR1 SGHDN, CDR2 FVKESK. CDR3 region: CASSPYNIQETQFF. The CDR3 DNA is TGTGCCAGCAGCCCCTATAACATTCAAGAGACCCAGTTCTTC. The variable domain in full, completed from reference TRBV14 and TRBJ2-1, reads EAGVTQFPSHSVIEKGQTVTLRCDPISGHDNLYWYRRVMGKEIKFLLHFVKESKQDESGMPNNRFLAERTGGTYSTLKVQPAELEDSGVYFCASSPYNIQETQFFGPGTRLTVL.

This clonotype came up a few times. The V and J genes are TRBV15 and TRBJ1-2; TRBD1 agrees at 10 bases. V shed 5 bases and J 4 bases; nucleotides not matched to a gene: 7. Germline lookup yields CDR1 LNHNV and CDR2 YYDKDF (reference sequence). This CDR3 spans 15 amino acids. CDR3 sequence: CATSPGDRGSYGYTF. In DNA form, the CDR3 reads TGTGCCACCAGCCCGGGGGACAGGGGTTCCTATGGCTACACCTTC.

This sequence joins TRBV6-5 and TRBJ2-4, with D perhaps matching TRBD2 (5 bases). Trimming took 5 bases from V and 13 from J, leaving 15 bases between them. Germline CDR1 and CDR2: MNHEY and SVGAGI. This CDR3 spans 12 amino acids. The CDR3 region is CASSTSQREQYF. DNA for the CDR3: TGTGCCAGCAGTACGTCTCAAAGGGAGCAGTACTTC.

This chain's CDR3 is CASSPWVQGQGSGYEQYF. The DNA of the CDR3 is TGTGCCAGCAGCCCCTGGGTCCAAGGACAGGGTTCTGGGTACGAGCAGTACTTC. This chain joins TRBV7-9 and TRBJ2-7, with 8 bases lining up with TRBD1. The CDR3 contains 18 residues. Germline V gives CDR1 SEHNR, CDR2 FQNEAQ (reference sequence). Trimming cost V 5 bases and J 4 bases; bases outside gene matches: 19.

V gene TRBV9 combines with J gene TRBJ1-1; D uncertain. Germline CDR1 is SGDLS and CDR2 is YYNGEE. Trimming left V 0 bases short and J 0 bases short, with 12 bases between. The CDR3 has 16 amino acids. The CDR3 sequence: CASSVGGKFMNTEAFF. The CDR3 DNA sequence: TGTGCCAGCAGCGTAGGCGGCAAGTTCATGAACACTGAAGCTTTCTTT.

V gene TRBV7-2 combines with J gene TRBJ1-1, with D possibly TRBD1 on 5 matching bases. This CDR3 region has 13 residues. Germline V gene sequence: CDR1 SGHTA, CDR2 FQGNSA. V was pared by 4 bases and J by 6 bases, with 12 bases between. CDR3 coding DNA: TGTGCCAGCAGCTCTGAGCGAGGGGCTGAAGCTTTCTTT. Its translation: CASSSERGAEAFF.

The DNA for the CDR3 is TGTGCCATCCGAGCTAACTTCGGCGGTGACACTGAAGCTTTCTTT. Translation: CAIRANFGGDTEAFF. This chain uses TRBV10-3 with TRBJ1-1, with D unresolved. Germline V gives CDR1 ENHRY, CDR2 SYGVKD. The germline V and J ends were trimmed by 8 bases and 3 bases, with 19 bases remaining between them. This CDR3 has 15 residues.

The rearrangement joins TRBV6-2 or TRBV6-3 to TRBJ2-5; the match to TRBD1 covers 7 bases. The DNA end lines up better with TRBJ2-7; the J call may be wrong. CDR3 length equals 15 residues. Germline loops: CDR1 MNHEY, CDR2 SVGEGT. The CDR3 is CASSYEQGTRYEQYF. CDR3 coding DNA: TGTGCCAGCAGTTACGAACAGGGGACACGCTACGAGCAGTACTTC.

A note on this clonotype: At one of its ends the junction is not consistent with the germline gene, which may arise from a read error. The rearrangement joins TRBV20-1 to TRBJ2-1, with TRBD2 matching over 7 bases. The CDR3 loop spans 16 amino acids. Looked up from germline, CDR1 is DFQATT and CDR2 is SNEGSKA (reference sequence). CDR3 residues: CSARDWGGSPYSEQFF. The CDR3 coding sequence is TGCAGTGCTAGAGATTGGGGGGGGAGCCCTTACAGTGAGCAGTTCTTC.